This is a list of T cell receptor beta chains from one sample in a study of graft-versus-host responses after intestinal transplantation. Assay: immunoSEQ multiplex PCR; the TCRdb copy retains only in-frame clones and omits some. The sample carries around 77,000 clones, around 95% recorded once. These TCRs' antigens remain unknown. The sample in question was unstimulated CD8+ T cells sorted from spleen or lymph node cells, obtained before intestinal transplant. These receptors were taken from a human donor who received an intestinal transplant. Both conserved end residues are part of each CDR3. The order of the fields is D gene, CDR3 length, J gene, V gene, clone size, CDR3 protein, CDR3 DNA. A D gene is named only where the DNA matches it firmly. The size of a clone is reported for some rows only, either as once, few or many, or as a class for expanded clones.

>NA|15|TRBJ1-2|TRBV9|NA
CASSVGWGFVYGYTF
TGTGCCAGCAGCGTAGGGTGGGGATTTGTCTATGGCTACACCTTC
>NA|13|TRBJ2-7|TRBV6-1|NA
CASQTRGGDEQYF
TGTGCCAGCCAGACCCGAGGCGGCGACGAGCAGTACTTC
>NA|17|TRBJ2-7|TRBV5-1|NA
CASSGTGTASPIYEQYF
TGCGCCAGCAGCGGAACCGGGACCGCCTCCCCTATATACGAGCAGTACTTC
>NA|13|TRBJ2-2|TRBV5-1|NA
CASSFGRGGELFF
TGCGCCAGCAGCTTCGGACGTGGCGGGGAGCTGTTTTTT
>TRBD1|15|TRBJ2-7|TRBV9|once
CASSPEQGAEGEQYF
TGTGCCAGCAGCCCCGAACAGGGGGCGGAGGGGGAGCAGTACTTC
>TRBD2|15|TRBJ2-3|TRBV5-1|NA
CASSTLAGPTDTQYF
TGCGCCAGCAGCACCCTAGCGGGGCCCACAGATACGCAGTATTTT
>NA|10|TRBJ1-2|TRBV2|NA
CASLGHGYTF
TGTGCCAGCCTCGGCCATGGCTACACCTTC
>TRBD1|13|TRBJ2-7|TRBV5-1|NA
CASSFSDRDEQYF
TGCGCCAGCAGCTTCTCCGACAGGGATGAGCAGTACTTC
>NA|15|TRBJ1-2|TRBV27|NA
CASSLAAATGEGYTF
TGTGCCAGCAGTTTAGCCGCCGCCACCGGAGAGGGCTACACCTTC
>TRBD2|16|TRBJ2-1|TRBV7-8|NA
CASSLGLAGGVYEQFF
TGTGCCAGCAGCTTAGGGCTAGCGGGAGGGGTCTATGAGCAGTTCTTC
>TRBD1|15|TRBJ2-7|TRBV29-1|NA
CSVEGGETGGYEQYF
TGCAGCGTTGAAGGGGGAGAGACAGGGGGCTACGAGCAGTACTTC
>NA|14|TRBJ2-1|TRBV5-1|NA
CASSLVGLYNEQFF
TGCGCCAGCAGCTTGGTGGGGTTGTACAATGAGCAGTTCTTC
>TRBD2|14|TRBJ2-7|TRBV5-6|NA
CASSLVERGGEQYF
TGTGCCAGCAGCTTGGTAGAGCGGGGTGGGGAGCAGTACTTC
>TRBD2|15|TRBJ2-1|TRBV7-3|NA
CASSSGLARNNEQFF
TGTGCCAGCAGCTCCGGACTAGCGCGAAACAATGAGCAGTTCTTC
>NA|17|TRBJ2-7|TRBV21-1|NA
CASSKVAGKRTSYEQYF
TGTGCCAGCAGCAAAGTGGCCGGTAAAAGGACCTCCTACGAGCAGTACTTC
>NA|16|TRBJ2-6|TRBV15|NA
CATSRGLEDGANVLTF
TGTGCCACCAGCAGAGGTCTGGAAGACGGGGCCAACGTCCTGACTTTC
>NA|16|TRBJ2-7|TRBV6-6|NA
CASSYAPGTTIYEQYF
TGTGCCAGCAGTTACGCCCCAGGGACCACAATTTACGAGCAGTACTTC
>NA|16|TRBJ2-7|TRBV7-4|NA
CASSLVKEAGLYEQYF
TGTGCCAGCAGCTTAGTCAAGGAGGCCGGCCTCTACGAGCAGTACTTC
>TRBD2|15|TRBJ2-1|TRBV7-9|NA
CASSFSSGSYNEQFF
TGTGCCAGCAGCTTTTCTAGCGGTTCCTACAATGAGCAGTTCTTC
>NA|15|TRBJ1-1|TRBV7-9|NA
CASSLAAGARTEAFF
TGTGCCAGCAGCTTAGCGGCGGGGGCCAGGACTGAAGCTTTCTTT
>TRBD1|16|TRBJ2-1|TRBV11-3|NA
CASSRFETGKDNEQFF
TGTGCCAGCAGCCGATTTGAGACAGGGAAGGACAATGAGCAGTTCTTC
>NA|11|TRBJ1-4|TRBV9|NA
CASSANEKLFF
TGTGCCAGCAGCGCCAATGAAAAACTGTTTTTT
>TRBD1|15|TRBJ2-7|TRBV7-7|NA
CASSQGQGNSYEQYF
TGTGCCAGCAGCCAGGGACAGGGAAACTCCTACGAGCAGTACTTC
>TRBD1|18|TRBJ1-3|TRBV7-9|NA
CASSLRDSRPYSGNTIYF
TGTGCCAGCAGCCTCCGGGACAGCCGACCATACTCTGGAAACACCATATATTTT
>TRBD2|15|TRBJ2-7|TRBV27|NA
CASSPLAGGPHEQYF
TGTGCCAGCAGTCCCTTAGCGGGAGGGCCCCACGAGCAGTACTTC
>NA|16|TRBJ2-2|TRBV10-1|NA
CASSVGLEDHTGELFF
TGCGCCAGCAGTGTTGGGCTGGAGGACCACACCGGGGAGCTGTTTTTT
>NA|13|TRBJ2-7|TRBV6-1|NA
CASSGWRDYEQYF
TGTGCCAGCAGTGGGTGGAGGGACTACGAGCAGTACTTC
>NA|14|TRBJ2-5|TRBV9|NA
CASSIDSSQETQYF
TGTGCCAGCAGTATAGATAGCAGCCAAGAGACCCAGTACTTC